Each of the 21 T cell receptor beta chains below was sequenced from the same sample in a study of CD8+CD57+ T cells in acquired aplastic anemia. According to the study, genomic DNA was the template for TCR beta VDJ and CDR3 profiling. TCRdb analysed the reads with MiXCR anew, one entry per CDR3 protein. This sample has more than 150,000 distinct CDR3 sequences, with around half found just once. Sequencing was done on a sample of sorted CD4+, CD8+, or CD8+CD57+ T cells (not recorded which) from PBMCs. The source of these receptors is a human donor in good health.

At least ten counts were recorded for this clonotype. V usage is TRBV3-1 and J usage is TRBJ1-6, with D uncertain. Trimming cost V 2 bases and J 10 bases, with 9 bases left between them. The germline gives CDR1 LGHDT, CDR2 YNNKEL (reference sequence). There are 13 residues in the CDR3. CDR3 amino acids: CASSQNFGSPLHF. CDR3 coding DNA: TGTGCCAGCAGCCAAAATTTTGGGTCACCCCTCCACTTT.

The V and J genes are TRBV11-1 and TRBJ2-5; D uncertain. Trimming removed 1 base from V and 5 bases from J, with 14 bases in between. This CDR3 contains 15 residues. CDR1 is SGHAT, CDR2 FQDESV, per germline (reference sequence). CDR3 sequence: CASSLGELGMETQYF. CDR3 DNA: TGTGCCAGCAGCTTAGGAGAGCTGGGAATGGAGACCCAGTACTTC.

This clonotype was seen a handful of times. V usage is TRBV30 and J usage is TRBJ1-4, with D possibly matching TRBD1 (5 bases). The CDR3 spans 13 residues. Germline V gene lookup returns CDR1 GTSNPN and CDR2 SVGIG (reference sequence). V dropped 0 bases and J dropped 7 bases, with 9 bases sitting between them. CDR3 in DNA: TGTGCCTGGAGTGTTGGCACAGGTGAAAAACTGTTTTTT. This sequence encodes CAWSVGTGEKLFF.

This clonotype was seen ten or more times. CDR3 sequence (DNA): TGCAGTGCTCAGGGAGGTGAGGGGCGTGGGGCTTTCTTT. It yields the protein CSAQGGEGRGAFF. This chain joins TRBV20-1 and TRBJ1-1; TRBD1 is a possible D gene (5 bases). The length of the CDR3 is 13 residues. CDR1 is DFQATT and CDR2 is SNEGSKA in the germline V gene (reference sequence). V lost 5 bases, J lost 11 bases, and 21 bases lay in between.

A word on this clonotype: This may be a read error: a much more frequent sequence differs by one nucleotide. The chain is built from TRBV5-1 and TRBJ2-5; D assignment may be TRBD1 or TRBD2 (5 bases each). V was trimmed by 3 bases and J by 5 bases, leaving 17 bases between them. Germline-derived CDR1 and CDR2 are SGHRS and YFSETQ. CDR3 length: 15 amino acids. The CDR3 DNA is TGCGCCAGCAGCTCTCGGGGCCCACGAGAGGAGACCCAGTACTTC. Residues: CASSSRGPREETQYF.

In this sample, this clonotype turned up many times. V and J are TRBV20-1 and TRBJ2-3; D remains unclear. The V and J ends lost 3 bases and 2 bases respectively, with 12 bases between them. The CDR3 contains 14 residues. Germline V gene data show CDR1 as DFQATT and CDR2 as SNEGSKA (reference sequence). CDR3 protein: CSASYRTDTDTQYF. As DNA, the CDR3 is TGCAGTGCTAGTTACCGGACGGACACAGATACGCAGTATTTT.

This chain joins TRBV10-3 and TRBJ2-7, with 8 positions matching TRBD1. The CDR3 contains 12 residues. Germline CDR1 reads ENHRY; CDR2 reads SYGVKD. V gave up 10 bases and J gave up 3 bases; unmatched junction bases: 5. The CDR3 nucleotides read TGTGCCACCTCAGGGGGCGGCTACGAGCAGTACTTC. Residues: CATSGGGYEQYF.

Turning to this clonotype: Its ends do not fully match the called genes, so a read error is possible. The rearrangement links TRBV25-1 to TRBJ1-2; D ambiguous. CDR1 and CDR2 (germline): MGHDK, SYGVNS. The CDR3 is made up of 13 amino acids. CDR3 sequence reads: CASSASSHGGCTF. The CDR3, as DNA: TGTGCCAGCAGTGCTTCTTCCCACGGCGGCTGCACCTTC.

The V gene is TRBV20-1, the J gene TRBJ1-5; no definite D call. CDR3 length: 13 amino acids. Germline V gives CDR1 DFQATT, CDR2 SNEGSKA (reference sequence). The V end was cut by 2 bases, the J end by 0 bases, with 5 bases between. The CDR3: CSARTDSNQPQHF. CDR3 DNA sequence: TGCAGTGCTAGAACTGATAGCAATCAGCCCCAGCATTTT.

This clonotype was detected ten times or more. This chain joins TRBV7-2 and TRBJ1-3; D not resolved. Per germline, CDR1 SGHTA and CDR2 FQGNSA. V shed 7 bases and J shed 1 base, with 8 bases lying between them. The CDR3 is 13 amino acids. The chain's CDR3 is CASTWKSGNTIYF. As DNA, the CDR3 is TGTGCCAGCACCTGGAAGTCTGGAAACACCATATATTTT.

The chain carries TRBV7-8 and TRBJ1-3; the match to TRBD1 covers 9 bases. Per germline, CDR1 SGHVS and CDR2 FQNEAQ. The CDR3 is 15 residues long. The ends lost 5 bases at V and 4 bases at J; junction bases unmatched: 6. CDR3 nucleotides: TGTGCCAGCAGCCAAAACAGGGGGCGAGGAAACACCATATATTTT. Its translation: CASSQNRGRGNTIYF. The full variable domain, in which reference TRBV7-8 and TRBJ1-3 provide the parts outside the CDR3, is GAGVSQSPRYKVAKRGQDVALRCDPISGHVSLFWYQQALGQGPEFLTYFQNEAQLDKSGLPSDRFFAERPEGSVSTLKIQRTQQEDSAVYLCASSQNRGRGNTIYFGEGSWLTVV.

The chain joins TRBV15 to TRBJ2-6, with D hard to call. Trimming took 0 bases from V and 3 from J, leaving 6 bases between them. Per the germline V gene, CDR1 is LNHNV and CDR2 is YYDKDF (reference sequence). The CDR3 sequence is 15 residues long. This chain's CDR3 is CATSRDKSGANVLTF. The CDR3 nucleotides are TGTGCCACCAGCAGAGATAAAAGTGGGGCCAACGTCCTGACTTTC. Filled out from reference TRBV15 and TRBJ2-6, the complete variable domain reads DAMVIQNPRYQVTQFGKPVTLSCSQTLNHNVMYWYQQKSSQAPKLLFHYYDKDFNNEADTPDNFQSRRPNTSFCFLDIRSPGLGDTAMYLCATSRDKSGANVLTFGAGSRLTVL.

This clonotype came up a few times. This sequence joins TRBV7-9 and TRBJ2-3, with D possibly matching TRBD2 (6 bases). V lost 5 bases and J lost 8, with 11 bases in between. This CDR3 is built from 12 residues. Germline V gene data show CDR1 as SEHNR and CDR2 as FQNEAQ (reference sequence). CDR3 protein: CASSLTAGTQYF. CDR3 coding DNA: TGTGCCAGCAGCCTTACAGCGGGTACGCAGTATTTT.

Remarks on this clonotype: This could be a read error, since a much larger clone is one nucleotide away. The rearrangement joins TRBV6-1 to TRBJ1-2; D call uncertain. V gave up 6 bases and J gave up 3 bases, with 14 bases separating them. Germline V gene lookup returns CDR1 MNHNS and CDR2 SASEGT. The CDR3 spans 14 residues. The CDR3 protein is CASSGTVTHYGYTF. DNA of the CDR3: TGTGCCAGCAGCGGAACCGTGACACACTATGGCTACACCTTC.

This chain connects TRBV19 to TRBJ1-2; TRBD1 might be the D (5 bases). The V gene lost 4 bases and the J gene lost 8 bases, with 11 bases spanning the gap. Looked up from germline, CDR1 is LNHDA and CDR2 is SQIVND (reference sequence). The CDR3 sequence is 12 residues long. CDR3 nucleotide sequence: TGTGCCAGTAGTAGGGACCATCTGGGCTACACCTTC. As protein: CASSRDHLGYTF.

The gene calls are TRBV6-4 and TRBJ2-1; tentative D call: TRBD2 (5 bases). The CDR3 is made up of 16 amino acids. Deletions cut 1 base from V and 1 base from J, with 11 bases between. From germline, CDR1 is MRHNA and CDR2 SNTAGT. The CDR3 loop is CASSDWFTGSYNEQFF. The DNA for the CDR3 is TGTGCCAGCAGTGACTGGTTTACGGGGTCCTACAATGAGCAGTTCTTC.

This clonotype was picked up many times. V and J are TRBV29-1 and TRBJ1-1, with 7 bases fitting TRBD1. The germline CDR1 and CDR2 sequences are SQVTM and ANQGSEA. Losses at the gene ends were 3 bases for V and 4 bases for J; bases not matched to a gene: 5. The CDR3 is 13 amino acids. As DNA, the CDR3 is TGCAGCGTTGACCTGGGACAGCCCACTGAAGCTTTCTTT. This codes for CSVDLGQPTEAFF.

This clonotype was counted at least ten times. The V call is TRBV20-1, the J call TRBJ2-1; D uncertain. The CDR3 has 11 residues. Germline lookup yields CDR1 DFQATT and CDR2 SNEGSKA (reference sequence). V was cut by 1 base and J by 7 bases, with 5 bases left in between. CDR3 region: CSARGPNEQFF. In DNA, the CDR3 is TGCAGTGCTAGAGGACCGAATGAGCAGTTCTTC.

This clonotype came up many times. The chain has TRBV24-1 and TRBJ1-1, with TRBD1 as a possible D gene (5 bases). The germline V and J ends were trimmed by 5 bases and 4 bases, with 13 bases remaining between them. The CDR3 runs 14 residues. The V gene's germline CDR1 is KGHDR and CDR2 SFDVKD. CDR3 DNA sequence: TGTGCCACCAGTGGAGGGCAGGGAAGCACTGAAGCTTTCTTT. As protein: CATSGGQGSTEAFF.

This clonotype was recorded at least ten times. V gene TRBV19 combines with J gene TRBJ1-4; 9 nucleotides agree with TRBD1. There are 14 residues in the CDR3. J was trimmed by 6 bases and V by 6 bases; bases with no gene match: 5. Germline loops: CDR1 LNHDA, CDR2 SQIVND (reference sequence). As DNA, the CDR3 is TGTGCCAGTAGGCCACAGGGGGCGGATGAAAAACTGTTTTTT. It translates to CASRPQGADEKLFF.

This chain uses TRBV27 with TRBJ2-7; 13 positions match TRBD2. V gave up 2 bases and J gave up 2 bases; unmatched junction bases: 6. Per the germline V gene, CDR1 is MNHEY and CDR2 is SMNVEV (reference sequence). The CDR3 is 17 residues long. Here the CDR3 DNA reads TGTGCCAGCAGTTTAGTACTAGCGGGAGGGCTTACCTACGAGCAGTACTTC. Translated: CASSLVLAGGLTYEQYF.